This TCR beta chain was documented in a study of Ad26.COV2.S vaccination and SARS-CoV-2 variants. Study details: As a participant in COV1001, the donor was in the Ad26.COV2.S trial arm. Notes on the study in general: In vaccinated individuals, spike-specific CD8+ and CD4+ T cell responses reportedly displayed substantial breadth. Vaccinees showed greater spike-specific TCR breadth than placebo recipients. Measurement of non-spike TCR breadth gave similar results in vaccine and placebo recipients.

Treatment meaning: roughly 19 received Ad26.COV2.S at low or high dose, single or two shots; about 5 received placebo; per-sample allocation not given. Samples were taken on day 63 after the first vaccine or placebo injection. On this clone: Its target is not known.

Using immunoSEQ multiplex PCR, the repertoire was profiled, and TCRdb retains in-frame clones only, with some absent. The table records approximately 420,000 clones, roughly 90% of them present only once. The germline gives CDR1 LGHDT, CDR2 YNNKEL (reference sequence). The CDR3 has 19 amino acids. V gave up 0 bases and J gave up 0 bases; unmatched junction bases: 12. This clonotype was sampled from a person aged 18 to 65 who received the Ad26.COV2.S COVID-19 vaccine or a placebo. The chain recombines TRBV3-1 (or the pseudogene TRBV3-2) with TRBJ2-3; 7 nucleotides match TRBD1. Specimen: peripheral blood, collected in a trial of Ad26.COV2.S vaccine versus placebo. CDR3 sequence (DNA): TGTGCCAGCAGCCAAGATCCAATCGTCAACAGGGGAAGCACAGATACGCAGTATTTT. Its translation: CASSQDPIVNRGSTDTQYF.